This T cell receptor (beta chain) was sequenced for a study of shared clonotypes between healthy human individuals. Germline V gene lookup returns CDR1 MNHEY and CDR2 SMNVEV (reference sequence). Trimming took 6 bases from V and 4 from J; bases not matched to a gene: 11. This CDR3 has 15 amino acids. As defined, naive CD8 cells were CD45RO-negative and positively selected for CCR7, with terminally differentiated effector memory CD45RA+ cells excluded. Assay: immunoSEQ multiplex PCR; the TCRdb copy retains only in-frame clones and omits some. The profile covers around 550,000 clones, with roughly 95% appearing a single time and around 0.12% taken by the ten largest.

The receptor was derived from a woman in her thirties in good health. The chain has TRBV27 and TRBJ2-7, with 8 bases identical to TRBD2. The sample taken for sequencing was naive CD8+ T cells sorted from blood. CDR3: CASRLLAGGLYEQYF. The CDR3 DNA is TGTGCCAGCAGGCTACTGGCGGGAGGCCTATACGAGCAGTACTTC.